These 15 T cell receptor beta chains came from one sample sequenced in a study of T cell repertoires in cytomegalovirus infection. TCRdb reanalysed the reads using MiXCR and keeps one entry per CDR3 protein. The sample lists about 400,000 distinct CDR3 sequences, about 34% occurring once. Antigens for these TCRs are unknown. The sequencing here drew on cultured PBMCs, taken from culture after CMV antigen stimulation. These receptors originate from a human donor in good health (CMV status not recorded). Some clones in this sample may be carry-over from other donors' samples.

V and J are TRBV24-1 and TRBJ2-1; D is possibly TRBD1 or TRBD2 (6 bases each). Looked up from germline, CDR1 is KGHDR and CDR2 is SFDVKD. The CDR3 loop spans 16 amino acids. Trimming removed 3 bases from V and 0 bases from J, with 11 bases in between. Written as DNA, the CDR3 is TGTGCCACCAGTGATCCCGGGGGACACTCCTACAATGAGCAGTTCTTC. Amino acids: CATSDPGGHSYNEQFF.

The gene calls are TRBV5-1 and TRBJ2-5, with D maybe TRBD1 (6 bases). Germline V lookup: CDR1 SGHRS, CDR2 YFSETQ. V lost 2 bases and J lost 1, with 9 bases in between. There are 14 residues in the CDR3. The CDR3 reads CASSFVGGQETQYF. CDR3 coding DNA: TGCGCCAGCAGCTTTGTAGGGGGCCAAGAGACCCAGTACTTC.

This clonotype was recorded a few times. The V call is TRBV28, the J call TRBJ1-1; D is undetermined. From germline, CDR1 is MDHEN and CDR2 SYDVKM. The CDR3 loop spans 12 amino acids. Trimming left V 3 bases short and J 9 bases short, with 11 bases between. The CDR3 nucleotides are TGTGCCAGCAGTTTGCGGGAACTTAAAGCTTTCTTT. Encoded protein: CASSLRELKAFF. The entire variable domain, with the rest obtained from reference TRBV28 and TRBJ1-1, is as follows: DVKVTQSSRYLVKRTGEKVFLECVQDMDHENMFWYRQDPGLGLRLIYFSYDVKMKEKGDIPEGYSVSREKKERFSLILESASTNQTSMYLCASSLRELKAFFGQGTRLTVV.

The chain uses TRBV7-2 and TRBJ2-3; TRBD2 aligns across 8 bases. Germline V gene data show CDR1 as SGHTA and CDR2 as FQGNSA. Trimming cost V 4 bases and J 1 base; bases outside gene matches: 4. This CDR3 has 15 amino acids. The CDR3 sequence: CASSSPTSGTDTQYF. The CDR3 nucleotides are TGTGCCAGCAGCTCACCGACTAGCGGCACAGATACGCAGTATTTT.

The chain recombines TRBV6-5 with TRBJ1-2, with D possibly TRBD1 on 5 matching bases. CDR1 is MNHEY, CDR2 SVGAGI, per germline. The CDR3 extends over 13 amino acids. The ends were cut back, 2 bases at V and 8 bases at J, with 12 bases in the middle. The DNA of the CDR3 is TGTGCCAGCAGTTACGGGGGACTGTCCGGCTACACCTTC. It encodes CASSYGGLSGYTF.

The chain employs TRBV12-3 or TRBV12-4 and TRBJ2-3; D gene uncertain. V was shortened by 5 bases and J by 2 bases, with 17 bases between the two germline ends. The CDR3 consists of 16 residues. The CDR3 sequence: CASSLPPDGFTDTQYF. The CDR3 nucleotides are TGTGCCAGCAGTCTCCCACCGGATGGGTTCACAGATACGCAGTATTTT.

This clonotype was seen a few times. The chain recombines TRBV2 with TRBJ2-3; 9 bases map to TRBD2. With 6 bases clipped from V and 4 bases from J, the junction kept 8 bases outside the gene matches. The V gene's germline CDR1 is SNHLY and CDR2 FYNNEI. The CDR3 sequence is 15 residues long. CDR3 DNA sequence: TGTGCCAGCAGGAACCTAGCGGGAAGGGCAGATACGCAGTATTTT. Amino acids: CASRNLAGRADTQYF.

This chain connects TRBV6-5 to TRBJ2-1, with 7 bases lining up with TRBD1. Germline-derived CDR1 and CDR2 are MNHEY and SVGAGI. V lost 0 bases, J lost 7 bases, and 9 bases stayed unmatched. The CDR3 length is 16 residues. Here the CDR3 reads CASSYSNGQVGNEQFF. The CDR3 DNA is TGTGCCAGCAGTTACTCTAACGGACAGGTGGGGAATGAGCAGTTCTTC.

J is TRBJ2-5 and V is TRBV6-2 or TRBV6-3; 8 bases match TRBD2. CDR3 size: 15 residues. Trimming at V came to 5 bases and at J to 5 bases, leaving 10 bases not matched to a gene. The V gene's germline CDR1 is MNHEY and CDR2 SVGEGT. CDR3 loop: CASSETSAPRETQYF. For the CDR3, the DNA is TGTGCCAGCAGTGAGACTAGCGCCCCCCGGGAGACCCAGTACTTC.

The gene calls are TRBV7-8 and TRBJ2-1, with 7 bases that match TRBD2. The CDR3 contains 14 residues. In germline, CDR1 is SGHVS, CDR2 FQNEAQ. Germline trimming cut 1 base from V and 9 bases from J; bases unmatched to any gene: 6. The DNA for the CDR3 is TGTGCCAGCAGCTTAGGCGGCGGGGGTTCTGAGCAGTTCTTC. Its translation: CASSLGGGGSEQFF.

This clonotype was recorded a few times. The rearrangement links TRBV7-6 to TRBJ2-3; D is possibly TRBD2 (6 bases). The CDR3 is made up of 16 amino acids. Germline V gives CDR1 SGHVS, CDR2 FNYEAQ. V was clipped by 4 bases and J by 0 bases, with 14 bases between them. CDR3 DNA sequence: TGTGCCAGCAGCTCAGCCCGGGGGTCTAGCACAGATACGCAGTATTTT. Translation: CASSSARGSSTDTQYF.

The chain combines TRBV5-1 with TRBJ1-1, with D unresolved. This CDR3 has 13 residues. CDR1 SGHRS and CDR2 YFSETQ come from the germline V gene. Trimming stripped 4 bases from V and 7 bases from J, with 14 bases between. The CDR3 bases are TGCGCCAGCAGCCGGGGAGAGGGTCGTGAAGCTTTCTTT. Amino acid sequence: CASSRGEGREAFF.

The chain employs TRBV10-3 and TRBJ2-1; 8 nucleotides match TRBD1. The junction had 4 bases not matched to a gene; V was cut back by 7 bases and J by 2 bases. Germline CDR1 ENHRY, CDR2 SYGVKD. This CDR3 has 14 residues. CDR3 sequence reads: CAIILDRAYNEQFF. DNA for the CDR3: TGTGCCATCATTCTGGACAGGGCCTACAATGAGCAGTTCTTC.

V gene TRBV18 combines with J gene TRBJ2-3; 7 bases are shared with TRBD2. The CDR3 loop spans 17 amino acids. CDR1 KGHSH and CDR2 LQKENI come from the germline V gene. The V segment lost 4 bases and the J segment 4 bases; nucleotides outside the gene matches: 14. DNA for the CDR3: TGTGCCAGCTCACTCCTTCGACTAGCCCGAGGCGCAGATACGCAGTATTTT. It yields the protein CASSLLRLARGADTQYF.

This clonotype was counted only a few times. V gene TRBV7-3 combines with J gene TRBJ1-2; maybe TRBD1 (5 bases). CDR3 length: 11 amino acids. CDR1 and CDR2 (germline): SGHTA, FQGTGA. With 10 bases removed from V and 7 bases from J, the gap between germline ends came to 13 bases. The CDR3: CATLGPSGYTF. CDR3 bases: TGTGCCACCCTGGGACCCTCTGGCTACACCTTC.